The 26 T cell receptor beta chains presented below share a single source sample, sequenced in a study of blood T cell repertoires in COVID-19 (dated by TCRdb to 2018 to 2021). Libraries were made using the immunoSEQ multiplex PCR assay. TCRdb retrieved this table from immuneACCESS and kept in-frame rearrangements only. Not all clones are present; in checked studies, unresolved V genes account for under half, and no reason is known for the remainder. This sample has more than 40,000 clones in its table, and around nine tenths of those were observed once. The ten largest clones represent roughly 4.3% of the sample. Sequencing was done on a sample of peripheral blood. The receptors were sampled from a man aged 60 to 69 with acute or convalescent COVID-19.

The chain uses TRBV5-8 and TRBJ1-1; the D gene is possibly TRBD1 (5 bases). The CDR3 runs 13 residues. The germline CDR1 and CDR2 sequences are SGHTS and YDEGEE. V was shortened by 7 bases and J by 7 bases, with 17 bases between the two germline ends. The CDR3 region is CASWARDRGEAFF. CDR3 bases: TGTGCCAGCTGGGCCAGGGATAGGGGTGAAGCTTTCTTT.

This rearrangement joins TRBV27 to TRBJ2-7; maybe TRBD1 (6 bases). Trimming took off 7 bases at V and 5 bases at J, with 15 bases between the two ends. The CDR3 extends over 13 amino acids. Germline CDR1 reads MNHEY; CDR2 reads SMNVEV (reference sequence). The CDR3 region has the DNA TGTGCCAGCACCACAGGGAGTGTCAACGAGCAGTACTTC. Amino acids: CASTTGSVNEQYF.

The CDR3 coding sequence is TGTGCCTGGGGGGGACAGGGGGCCGGGGAGCTGTTTTTT. Encoded protein: CAWGGQGAGELFF. V and J are TRBV30 and TRBJ2-2, with 11 bases matching TRBD1. Germline CDR1 GTSNPN, CDR2 SVGIG (reference sequence). After removal of 5 bases from V and 6 bases from J, the junction contained 2 bases not matched to a gene. The CDR3 has 13 residues. The variable domain in full, with the rest retrieved from reference TRBV30 and TRBJ2-2, is SQTIHQWPATLVQPVGSPLSLECTVEGTSNPNLYWYRQAAGRGLQLLFYSVGIGQISSEVPQNLSASRPQDRQFILSSKKLLLSDSGFYLCAWGGQGAGELFFGEGSRLTVL.

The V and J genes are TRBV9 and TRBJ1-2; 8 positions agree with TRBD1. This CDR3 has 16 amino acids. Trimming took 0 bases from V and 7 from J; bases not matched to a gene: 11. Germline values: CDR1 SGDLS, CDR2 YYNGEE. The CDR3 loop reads CASSVAAARGLSGYTF. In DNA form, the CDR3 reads TGTGCCAGCAGCGTAGCAGCGGCCAGGGGGCTCAGTGGCTACACCTTC. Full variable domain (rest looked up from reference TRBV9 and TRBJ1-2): DSGVTQTPKHLITATGQRVTLRCSPRSGDLSVYWYQQSLDQGLQFLIQYYNGEERAKGNILERFSAQQFPDLHSELNLSSLELGDSALYFCASSVAAARGLSGYTFGSGTRLTVV.

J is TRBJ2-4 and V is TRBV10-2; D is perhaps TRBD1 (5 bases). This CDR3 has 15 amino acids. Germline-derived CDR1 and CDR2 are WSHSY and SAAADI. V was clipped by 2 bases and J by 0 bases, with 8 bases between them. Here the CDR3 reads CASSEGDRAKNIQYF. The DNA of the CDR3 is TGCGCCAGCAGTGAGGGCGACAGAGCCAAAAACATTCAGTACTTC.

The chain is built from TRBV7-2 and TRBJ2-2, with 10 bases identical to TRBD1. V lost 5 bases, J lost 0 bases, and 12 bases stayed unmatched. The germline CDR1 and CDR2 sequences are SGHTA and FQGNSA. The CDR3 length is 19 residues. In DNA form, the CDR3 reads TGTGCCAGCAGCCTCCGGGACAGGGGACAAACCGCGAACACCGGGGAGCTGTTTTTT. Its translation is CASSLRDRGQTANTGELFF.

Written as DNA, the CDR3 is TGTGCCAGCAGTGAATTCGTCGGTGGGAGTAACACCATATATTTT. Encoded protein: CASSEFVGGSNTIYF. The chain couples TRBV2 to TRBJ1-3; no firm D call. The CDR3 extends over 15 amino acids. Trimming cost V 2 bases and J 7 bases, with 15 bases left between them. Germline V CDR1 and CDR2: SNHLY, FYNNEI.

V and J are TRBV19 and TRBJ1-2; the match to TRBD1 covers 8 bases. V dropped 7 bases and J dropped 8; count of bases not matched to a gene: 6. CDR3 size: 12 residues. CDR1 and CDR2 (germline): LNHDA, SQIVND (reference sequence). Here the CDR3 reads CASTDRGKGYTF. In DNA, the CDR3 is TGTGCCAGTACCGACAGGGGTAAGGGCTACACCTTC.

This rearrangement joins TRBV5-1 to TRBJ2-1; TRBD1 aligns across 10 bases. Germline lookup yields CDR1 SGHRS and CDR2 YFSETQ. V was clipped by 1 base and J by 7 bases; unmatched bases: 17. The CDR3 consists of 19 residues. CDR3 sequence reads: CASSLLGGLPGTGENEQFF. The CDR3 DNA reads TGCGCCAGCAGCTTGTTGGGGGGGCTCCCCGGGACAGGGGAGAATGAGCAGTTCTTC.

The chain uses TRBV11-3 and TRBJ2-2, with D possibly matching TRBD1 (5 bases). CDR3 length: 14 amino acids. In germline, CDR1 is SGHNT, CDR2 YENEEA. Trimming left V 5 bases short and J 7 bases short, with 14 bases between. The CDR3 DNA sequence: TGTGCCAGCAGCCAAGGGGAATTGGGCGGGGAGCTGTTTTTT. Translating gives CASSQGELGGELFF.

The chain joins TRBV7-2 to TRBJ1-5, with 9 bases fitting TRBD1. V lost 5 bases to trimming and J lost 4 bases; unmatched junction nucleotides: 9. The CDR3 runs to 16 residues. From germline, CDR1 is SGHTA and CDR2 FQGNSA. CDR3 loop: CASSQLRQGGNQPQHF. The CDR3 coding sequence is TGTGCCAGCAGCCAACTTCGACAGGGGGGGAATCAGCCCCAGCATTTT. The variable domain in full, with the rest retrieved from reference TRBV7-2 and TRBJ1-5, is GAGVSQSPSNKVTEKGKDVELRCDPISGHTALYWYRQSLGQGLEFLIYFQGNSAPDKSGLPSDRFSAERTGGSVSTLTIQRTQQEDSAVYLCASSQLRQGGNQPQHFGDGTRLSIL.

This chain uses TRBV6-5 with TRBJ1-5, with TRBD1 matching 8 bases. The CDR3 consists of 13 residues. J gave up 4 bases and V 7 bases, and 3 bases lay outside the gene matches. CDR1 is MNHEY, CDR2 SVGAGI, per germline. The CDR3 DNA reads TGTGCCAGCACAGGGGGCGGTAATCAGCCCCAGCATTTT. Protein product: CASTGGGNQPQHF.

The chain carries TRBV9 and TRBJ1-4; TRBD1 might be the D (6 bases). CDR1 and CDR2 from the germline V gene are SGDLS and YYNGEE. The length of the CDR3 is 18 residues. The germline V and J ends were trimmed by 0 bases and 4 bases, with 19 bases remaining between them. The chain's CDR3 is CASSVEGGSSPFNEKLFF. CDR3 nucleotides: TGTGCCAGCAGCGTAGAGGGGGGGAGCTCACCGTTTAATGAAAAACTGTTTTTT.

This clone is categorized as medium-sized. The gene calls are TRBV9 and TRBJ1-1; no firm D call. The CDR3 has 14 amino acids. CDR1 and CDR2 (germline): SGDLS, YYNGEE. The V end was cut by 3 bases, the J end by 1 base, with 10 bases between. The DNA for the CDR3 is TGTGCCAGCAGCGCCTCCCCTTCGAACACTGAAGCTTTCTTT. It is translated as CASSASPSNTEAFF.

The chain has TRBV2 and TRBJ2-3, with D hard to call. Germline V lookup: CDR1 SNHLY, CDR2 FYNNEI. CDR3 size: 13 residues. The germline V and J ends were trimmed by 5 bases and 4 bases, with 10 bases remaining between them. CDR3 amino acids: CASSLLDPDTQYF. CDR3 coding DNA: TGTGCCAGCAGTTTGCTAGACCCAGATACGCAGTATTTT.

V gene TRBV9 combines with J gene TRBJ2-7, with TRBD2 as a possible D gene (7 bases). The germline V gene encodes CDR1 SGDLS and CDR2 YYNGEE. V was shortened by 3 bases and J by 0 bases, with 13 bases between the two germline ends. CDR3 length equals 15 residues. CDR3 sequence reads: CASSEGGGHSYEQYF. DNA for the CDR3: TGTGCCAGCAGCGAAGGGGGGGGTCACTCCTACGAGCAGTACTTC.

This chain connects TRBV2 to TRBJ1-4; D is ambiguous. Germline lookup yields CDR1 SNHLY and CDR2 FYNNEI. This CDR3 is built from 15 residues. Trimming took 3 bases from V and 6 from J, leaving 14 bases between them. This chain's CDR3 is CASSDIIGVDEKLFF. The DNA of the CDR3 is TGTGCCAGCAGTGATATTATCGGAGTGGATGAAAAACTGTTTTTT.

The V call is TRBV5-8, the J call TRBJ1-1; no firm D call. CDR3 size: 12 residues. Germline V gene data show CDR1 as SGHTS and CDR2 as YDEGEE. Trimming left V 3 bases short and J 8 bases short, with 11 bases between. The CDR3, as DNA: TGTGCCAGCAGCTCGCAGTCCCCCGAAGCTTTCTTT. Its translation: CASSSQSPEAFF.

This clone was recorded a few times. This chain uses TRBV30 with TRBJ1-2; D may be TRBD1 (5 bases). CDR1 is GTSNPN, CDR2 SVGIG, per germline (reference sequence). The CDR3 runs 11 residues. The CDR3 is CAKEARGGYTF. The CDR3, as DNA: TGTGCTAAGGAGGCCCGGGGGGGCTACACCTTC.

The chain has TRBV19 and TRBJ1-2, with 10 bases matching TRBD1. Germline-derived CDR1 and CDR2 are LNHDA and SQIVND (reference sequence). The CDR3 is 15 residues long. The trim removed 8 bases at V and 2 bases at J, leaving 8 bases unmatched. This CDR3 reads CASQDRGRKNYGYTF. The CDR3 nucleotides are TGTGCCAGTCAAGACAGGGGGCGAAAGAACTATGGCTACACCTTC.

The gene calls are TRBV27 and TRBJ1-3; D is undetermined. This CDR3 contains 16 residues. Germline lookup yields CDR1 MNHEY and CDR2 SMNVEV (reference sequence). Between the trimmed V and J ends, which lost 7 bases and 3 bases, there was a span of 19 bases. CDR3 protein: CASNFFFLVIGNTIYF. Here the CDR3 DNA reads TGTGCCAGCAACTTCTTCTTCTTAGTCATTGGAAACACCATATATTTT.

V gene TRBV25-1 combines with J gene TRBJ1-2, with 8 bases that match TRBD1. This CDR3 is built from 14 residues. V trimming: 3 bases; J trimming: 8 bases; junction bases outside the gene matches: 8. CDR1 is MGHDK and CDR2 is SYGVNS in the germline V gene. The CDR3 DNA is TGTGCCAGCAGTGAGCACCAGGGGGCGAGGGGCTACACCTTC. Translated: CASSEHQGARGYTF.

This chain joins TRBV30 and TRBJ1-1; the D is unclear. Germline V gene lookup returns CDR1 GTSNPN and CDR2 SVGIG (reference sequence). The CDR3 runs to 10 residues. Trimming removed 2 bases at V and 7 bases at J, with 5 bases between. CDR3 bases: TGTGCCTGGAGTACAGATGAAGCTTTCTTT. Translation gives CAWSTDEAFF.

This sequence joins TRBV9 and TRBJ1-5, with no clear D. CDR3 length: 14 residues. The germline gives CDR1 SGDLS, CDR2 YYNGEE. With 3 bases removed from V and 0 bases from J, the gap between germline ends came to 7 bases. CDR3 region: CASSATDSNQPQHF. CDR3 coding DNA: TGTGCCAGCAGCGCCACAGATAGCAATCAGCCCCAGCATTTT.

The CDR3 DNA reads TGTGCCACCAGTGACCCCTTTAGTGACAGCTATACCGGGGAGCTGTTTTTT. This sequence encodes CATSDPFSDSYTGELFF. This sequence joins TRBV24-1 and TRBJ2-2, with D possibly being TRBD1 (5 bases). Trimming pared 4 bases from V and 5 bases from J, leaving 19 bases between. CDR3 length: 17 residues. CDR1 KGHDR and CDR2 SFDVKD come from the germline V gene.

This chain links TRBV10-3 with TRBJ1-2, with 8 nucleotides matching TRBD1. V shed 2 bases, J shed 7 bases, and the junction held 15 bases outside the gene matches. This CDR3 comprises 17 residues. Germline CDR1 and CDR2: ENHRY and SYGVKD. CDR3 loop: CAISEDKQGVLMGGYTF. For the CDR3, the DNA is TGTGCCATCAGTGAGGATAAACAGGGGGTGCTTATGGGTGGCTACACCTTC.